Listed below are T cell receptor beta chains from one sample, sequenced in a study of T cell changes during pregnancy in multiple sclerosis. Libraries were prepared by immunoSEQ multiplex PCR; TCRdb keeps only in-frame clonotypes and omits some of them. Here the sample spans approximately 130,000 clones, about 96% being singletons. This material consisted of peripheral blood, taken after pregnancy. These receptors were collected from a female donor with multiple sclerosis, enrolled in a pregnancy study. CDR3s include the opening cysteine and the closing phenylalanine or tryptophan. The D gene is left open where the match is weak. Clone size is shown for a subset of rows, as once, few, many or a class of expanded clone.

v_call,j_call,clone_size,d_call,cdr3_aa,cdr3_nt
TRBV10-3,TRBJ2-7,NA,TRBD2,CAISESGSGSRRISYEQYF,TGTGCCATCAGTGAGTCGGGTAGCGGGAGCCGCCGTATCTCCTACGAGCAGTACTTC
TRBV15,TRBJ2-7,NA,NA,CATSRGGSAYEQYF,TGTGCCACCAGCAGAGGAGGTTCAGCCTACGAGCAGTACTTC
TRBV5-1,TRBJ2-7,NA,TRBD2,CASSFSGSAYEQYF,TGCGCCAGCAGCTTTAGCGGGAGTGCCTACGAGCAGTACTTC
TRBV28,TRBJ2-5,NA,NA,CASSSRSTYQETQYF,TGTGCCAGCAGTAGTAGATCCACCTACCAAGAGACCCAGTACTTC
TRBV5-1,TRBJ2-7,NA,NA,CASSLAGGTRGGGEQYF,TGCGCCAGCAGCTTAGCAGGAGGAACAAGAGGGGGGGGCGAGCAGTACTTC
TRBV6-1,TRBJ2-1,NA,TRBD1,CASSGATGGFNEQFF,TGTGCCAGCAGTGGGGCGACAGGGGGCTTCAATGAGCAGTTCTTC
TRBV11-2,TRBJ2-3,NA,NA,CASSLQGADTQYF,TGTGCCAGCAGCTTGCAAGGGGCAGATACGCAGTATTTT
TRBV9,TRBJ2-3,NA,TRBD2,CASSVGASGFGTDTQYF,TGTGCCAGCAGCGTAGGGGCTAGCGGGTTCGGGACAGATACGCAGTATTTT
TRBV9,TRBJ2-1,NA,TRBD2,CASSASKGLAGGPGYEQFF,TGTGCCAGCAGCGCCAGCAAGGGACTAGCGGGAGGGCCCGGGTATGAGCAGTTCTTC
TRBV7-9,TRBJ1-4,NA,NA,CASSLDPQASNEKLFF,TGTGCCAGCAGCTTAGATCCACAGGCCTCTAATGAAAAACTGTTTTTT
TRBV28,TRBJ2-1,NA,TRBD2,CATKVLGLVPYEQFF,TGTGCCACCAAGGTGTTAGGACTAGTTCCCTATGAGCAGTTCTTC
TRBV29-1,TRBJ2-7,NA,TRBD1,CSVATGTGISYEQYF,TGCAGCGTAGCAACCGGGACAGGAATCTCCTACGAGCAGTACTTC
TRBV27,TRBJ1-4,NA,NA,CASRRGDAKLFF,TGTGCCAGCAGGCGGGGGGATGCAAAACTGTTTTTT
TRBV27,TRBJ2-1,NA,TRBD2,CASTPREVAGGAYNEQFF,TGTGCCAGCACTCCCCGGGAGGTTGCGGGAGGGGCCTACAATGAGCAGTTCTTC
TRBV29-1,TRBJ2-1,NA,TRBD2,CSVERGLATLYNEQFF,TGCAGCGTTGAGAGGGGACTAGCCACCCTTTACAATGAGCAGTTCTTC
TRBV6-5,TRBJ2-5,NA,NA,CASSYTGLQETQYF,TGTGCCAGCAGTTACACTGGGCTACAAGAGACCCAGTACTTC
TRBV15,TRBJ2-1,NA,TRBD2,CATSRDAGLGVVEQFF,TGTGCCACCAGCAGAGATGCAGGACTAGGAGTGGTTGAGCAGTTCTTC
TRBV27,TRBJ1-1,NA,NA,CASRGLGVNNLGTEAFF,TGTGCCAGCAGGGGACTGGGGGTGAATAATTTGGGAACTGAAGCTTTCTTT
TRBV15,TRBJ1-3,NA,NA,CATSRRDGVHGNTIYF,TGTGCCACCAGCAGACGGGATGGGGTGCACGGAAACACCATATATTTT
TRBV4-3,TRBJ2-3,NA,TRBD2,CASSQEGLAEPTDTQYF,TGCGCCAGCAGCCAAGAAGGCCTAGCGGAGCCCACAGATACGCAGTATTTT
TRBV25-1,TRBJ1-1,once,NA,CASSDWGQNTEAFF,TGTGCCAGCAGTGATTGGGGCCAGAACACTGAAGCTTTCTTT
TRBV7-2,TRBJ2-3,NA,NA,CASSLSPNRGRGNTQYF,TGTGCCAGCAGCTTATCACCTAACAGGGGGAGGGGCAATACGCAGTATTTT
TRBV10-3,TRBJ2-3,NA,TRBD2,CATTSGRSFSTDTQYF,TGTGCCACCACTAGCGGGAGGTCATTTAGCACAGATACGCAGTATTTT
TRBV4-2,TRBJ2-6,NA,TRBD1,CASSQDPGTGELGANVLTF,TGTGCCAGCAGCCAAGACCCCGGGACAGGGGAACTTGGGGCCAACGTCCTGACTTTC
TRBV7-9,TRBJ2-7,NA,TRBD1,CASSSTGTGSREQYF,TGTGCCAGCAGCTCTACCGGGACAGGGTCACGCGAGCAGTACTTC
TRBV2,TRBJ2-3,NA,TRBD2,CASSDFGAPLAGATDTQYF,TGTGCCAGCAGTGATTTCGGGGCACCCCTAGCGGGAGCCACAGATACGCAGTATTTT
TRBV5-6,TRBJ2-7,NA,NA,CASSFVSGIYYEQYF,TGTGCCAGCAGCTTTGTCTCCGGGATTTACTACGAGCAGTACTTC
TRBV7-2,TRBJ2-7,NA,NA,CASSLEGAVTYEQYF,TGTGCCAGCAGCTTAGAAGGGGCAGTAACCTACGAGCAGTACTTC
TRBV28,TRBJ2-1,NA,TRBD2,CASTPQEAGESYNEQFF,TGTGCCAGCACCCCCCAGGAGGCGGGAGAGTCCTACAATGAGCAGTTCTTC
TRBV29-1,TRBJ2-7,once,NA,CSASTGSTTYEQYF,TGCAGCGCTAGTACAGGTAGTACCACCTACGAGCAGTACTTC
TRBV27,TRBJ2-3,NA,TRBD1,CASTPVRTGYGWSTDTQYF,TGTGCCAGCACCCCGGTCCGGACAGGTTACGGGTGGAGCACAGATACGCAGTATTTT
TRBV4-1,TRBJ2-5,NA,NA,CASSLQPDQETQYF,TGCGCCAGCAGTCTCCAACCGGACCAAGAGACCCAGTACTTC
TRBV27,TRBJ2-7,once,NA,CASSPRVSAYEQYF,TGTGCCAGCAGTCCTCGGGTGAGTGCCTACGAGCAGTACTTC
TRBV11-1,TRBJ2-2,NA,NA,CASSSGSNTGELFF,TGTGCCAGCAGCTCAGGGTCGAACACCGGGGAGCTGTTTTTT
TRBV25-1,TRBJ2-7,NA,TRBD2,CASSDVTSGSPYEQYF,TGTGCCAGCAGTGACGTAACTAGCGGGAGTCCCTACGAGCAGTACTTC
TRBV6-5,TRBJ2-3,NA,TRBD1,CASSYVRIQGVEQYF,TGTGCCAGCAGTTACGTCCGAATACAGGGGGTGGAGCAGTATTTT
TRBV29-1,TRBJ2-5,NA,NA,CSAGASQETQYF,TGCAGCGCTGGAGCGTCCCAAGAGACCCAGTACTTC
TRBV9,TRBJ2-5,NA,NA,CASSVVPGAETQYF,TGTGCCAGCAGCGTAGTCCCAGGGGCCGAGACCCAGTACTTC
TRBV6-1,TRBJ2-1,NA,NA,CASRDKLADEQFF,TGTGCCAGCAGGGACAAACTAGCCGATGAGCAGTTCTTC
TRBV28,TRBJ2-7,NA,NA,CASSLELSRAYEQYF,TGTGCCAGCAGTTTAGAACTGTCGAGGGCATACGAGCAGTACTTC
TRBV7-3,TRBJ2-1,NA,NA,CASSLNGPDRQFF,TGTGCCAGCAGCTTAAACGGTCCGGACAGGCAGTTCTTC
TRBV4-2,TRBJ2-7,NA,TRBD2,CASSQRGGREATYF,TGTGCCAGCAGCCAACGGGGGGGGCGGGAGGCAACATACTTC
TRBV6-6,TRBJ2-3,NA,TRBD2,CASSYAGGSTDTQYF,TGTGCCAGCAGTTACGCGGGAGGGAGCACAGATACGCAGTATTTT
TRBV28,TRBJ1-1,NA,NA,CASSPGVTEAFF,TGTGCCAGCAGCCCGGGGGTCACTGAAGCTTTCTTT
TRBV2,TRBJ2-2,NA,NA,CASRDPTGSGTGELFF,TGTGCCAGCAGAGACCCCACAGGATCAGGCACCGGGGAGCTGTTTTTT
TRBV5-1,TRBJ2-1,once,TRBD1,CASSTTGGVTYNEQFF,TGCGCCAGCAGCACCACAGGGGGCGTAACCTACAATGAGCAGTTCTTC
TRBV27,TRBJ2-7,NA,TRBD1,CASRTGGYEQYF,TGTGCCAGCAGGACAGGGGGCTACGAGCAGTACTTC
TRBV28,TRBJ1-1,NA,NA,CASKSGGELTEAFF,TGTGCCAGCAAGAGTGGGGGCGAGCTCACTGAAGCTTTCTTT
TRBV28,TRBJ2-5,NA,TRBD2,CASSPRGRAPETQYF,TGTGCCAGCAGTCCCCGCGGGAGGGCCCCAGAGACCCAGTACTTC
TRBV5-4,TRBJ2-1,NA,NA,CASSSSTVEQFF,TGTGCCAGCAGCTCCTCTACAGTGGAGCAGTTCTTC
TRBV28,TRBJ1-5,NA,NA,CASKPGGVSNQPQHF,TGTGCCAGCAAACCGGGGGGGGTCAGCAATCAGCCCCAGCATTTT
TRBV27,TRBJ1-5,NA,TRBD1,CASSPWTGRGVNQPQHF,TGTGCCAGCAGTCCTTGGACAGGGAGGGGTGTCAATCAGCCCCAGCATTTT